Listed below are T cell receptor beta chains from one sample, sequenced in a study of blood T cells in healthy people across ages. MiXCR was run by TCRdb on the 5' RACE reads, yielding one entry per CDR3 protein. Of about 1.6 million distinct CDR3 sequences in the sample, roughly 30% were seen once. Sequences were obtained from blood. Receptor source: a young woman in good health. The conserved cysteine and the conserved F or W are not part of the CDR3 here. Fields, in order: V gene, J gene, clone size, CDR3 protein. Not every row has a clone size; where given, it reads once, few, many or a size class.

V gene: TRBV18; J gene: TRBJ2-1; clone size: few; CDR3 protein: ASSLRDPRLVEQF
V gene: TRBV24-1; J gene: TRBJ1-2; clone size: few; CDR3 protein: ATSTGRTYGYT
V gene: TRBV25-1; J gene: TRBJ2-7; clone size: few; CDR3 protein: ASSDVNVAYEQY
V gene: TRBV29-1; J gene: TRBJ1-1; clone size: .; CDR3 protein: SVWTVLQTEAF
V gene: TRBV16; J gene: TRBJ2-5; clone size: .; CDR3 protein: ASSQFGSKEETQY
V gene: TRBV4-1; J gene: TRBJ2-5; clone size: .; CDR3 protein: ASGPGTSGRGRETQY
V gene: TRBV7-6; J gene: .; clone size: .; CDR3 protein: ASTLDSSSYNEQY
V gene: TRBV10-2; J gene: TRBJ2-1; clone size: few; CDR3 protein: ASSESTLSSGRTNEQF
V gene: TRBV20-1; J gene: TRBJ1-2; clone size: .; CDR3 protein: SATPGQQGYT
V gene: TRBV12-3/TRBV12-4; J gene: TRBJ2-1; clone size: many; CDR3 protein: ASSLRWEKQF
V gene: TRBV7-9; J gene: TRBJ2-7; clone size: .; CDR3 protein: ASQSDYHEQY
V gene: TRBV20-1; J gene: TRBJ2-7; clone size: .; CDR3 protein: SARDELAGIGTYEQY
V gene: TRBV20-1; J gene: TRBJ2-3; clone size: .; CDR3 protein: SARRRGTSTDTQY
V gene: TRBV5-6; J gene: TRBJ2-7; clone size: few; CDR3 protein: ASSLKPGGSYEQY
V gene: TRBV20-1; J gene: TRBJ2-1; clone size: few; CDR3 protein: SARGGGTSGSHEQF
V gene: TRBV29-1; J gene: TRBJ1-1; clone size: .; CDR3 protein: SGTTEYTEAF
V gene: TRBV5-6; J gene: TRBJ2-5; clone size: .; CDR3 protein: ASSLDGGSETQY
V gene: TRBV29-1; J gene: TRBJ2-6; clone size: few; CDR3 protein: SVRQGYSGANVLT
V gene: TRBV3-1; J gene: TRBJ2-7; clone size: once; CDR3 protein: ASSQFRRPYEQY
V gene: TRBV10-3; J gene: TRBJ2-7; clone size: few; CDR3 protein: AIQRGSGSYEQY
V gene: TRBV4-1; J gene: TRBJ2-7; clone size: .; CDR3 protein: ASSQEAGTSYNEQY
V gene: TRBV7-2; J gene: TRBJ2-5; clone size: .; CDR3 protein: ASSRPVRQETQY
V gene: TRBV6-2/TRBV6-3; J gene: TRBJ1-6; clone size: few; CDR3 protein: ASSYSSARSYNSPLH
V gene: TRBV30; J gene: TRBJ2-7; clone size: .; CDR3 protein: AWTDRSQQY
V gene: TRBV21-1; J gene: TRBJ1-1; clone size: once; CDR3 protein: ASSRGKLIMNTEAF
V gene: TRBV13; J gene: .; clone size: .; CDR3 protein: ASSLALEGGSYNEQY
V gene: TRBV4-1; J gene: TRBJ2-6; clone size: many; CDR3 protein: ASSQKGGRASGANVLT
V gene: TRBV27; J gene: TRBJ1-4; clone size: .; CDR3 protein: ASSFGGGNEKLF
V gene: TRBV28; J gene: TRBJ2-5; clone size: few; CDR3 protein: ASEGGARGETQY
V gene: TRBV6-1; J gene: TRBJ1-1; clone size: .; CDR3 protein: ASSAGGTVNTEAF
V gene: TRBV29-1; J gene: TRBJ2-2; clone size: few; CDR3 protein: SGLQGVTGELF
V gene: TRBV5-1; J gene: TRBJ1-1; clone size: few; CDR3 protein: ASSFTLMNTEAF
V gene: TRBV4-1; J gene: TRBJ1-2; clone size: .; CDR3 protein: ASSARTDMTLNYGYT
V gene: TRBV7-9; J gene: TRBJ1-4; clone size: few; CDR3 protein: ASSQMGQRNEKLF
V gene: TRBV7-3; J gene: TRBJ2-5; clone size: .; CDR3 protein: ASSLRGLGTQY
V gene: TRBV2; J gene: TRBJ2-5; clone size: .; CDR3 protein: ASNGGGFETQY
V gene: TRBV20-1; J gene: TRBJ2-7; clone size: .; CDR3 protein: SASITGGSYEQY
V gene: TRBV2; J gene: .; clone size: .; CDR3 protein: AGSDSLESEQY
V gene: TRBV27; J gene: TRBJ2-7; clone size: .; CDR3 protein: ASSSSRDSFYEQY
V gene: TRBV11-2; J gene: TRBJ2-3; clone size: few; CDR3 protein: ASSLFQSGTDTQY
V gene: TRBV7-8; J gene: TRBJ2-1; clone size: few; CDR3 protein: ASSPFDLSSYNEQF
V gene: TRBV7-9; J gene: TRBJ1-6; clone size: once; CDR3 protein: ASSSDAGSPLH
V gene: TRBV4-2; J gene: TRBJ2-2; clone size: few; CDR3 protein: ASSYIRGIDTGELF
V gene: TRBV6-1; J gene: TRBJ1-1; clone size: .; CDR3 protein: ASIKGYTEAF
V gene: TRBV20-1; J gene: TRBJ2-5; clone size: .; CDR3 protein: SALRLAGAGETQY
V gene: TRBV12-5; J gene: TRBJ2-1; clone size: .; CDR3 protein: ASGKLAGEGYEQF
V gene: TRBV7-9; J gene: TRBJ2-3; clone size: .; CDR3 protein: ASSLGLAGLVSTDTQY
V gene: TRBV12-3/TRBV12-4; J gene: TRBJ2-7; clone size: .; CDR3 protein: ASSAKGLAGTEQY
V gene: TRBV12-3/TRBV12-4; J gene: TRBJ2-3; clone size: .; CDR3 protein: ATRVAGGADTQY
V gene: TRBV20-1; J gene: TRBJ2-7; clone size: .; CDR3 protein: SARGLTGGTNYEQY
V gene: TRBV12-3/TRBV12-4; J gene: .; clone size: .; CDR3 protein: TSSRGGEYEQY
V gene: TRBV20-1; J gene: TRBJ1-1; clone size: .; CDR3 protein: SVSSRGALNTEAF
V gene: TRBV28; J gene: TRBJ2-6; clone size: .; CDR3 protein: ASSQTGPGRGANVLT
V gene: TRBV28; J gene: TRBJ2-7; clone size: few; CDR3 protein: ASSPPGDRGTYEQY
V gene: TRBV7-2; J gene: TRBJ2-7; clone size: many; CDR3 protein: ASSPNLGEQY
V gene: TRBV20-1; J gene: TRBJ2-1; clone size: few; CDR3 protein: SASTSMSWGLNEQF
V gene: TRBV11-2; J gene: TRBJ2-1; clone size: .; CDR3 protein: ASSLGGVRYNEQF
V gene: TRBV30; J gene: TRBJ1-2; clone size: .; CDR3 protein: AWASQGAVGYGYT
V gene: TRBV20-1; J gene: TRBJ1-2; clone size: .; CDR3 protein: SATTLTGFNYGYT
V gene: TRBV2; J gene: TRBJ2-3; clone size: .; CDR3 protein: ASSDTGVSTDTQY